Presented here are 23 T cell receptor beta chains from one specimen sequenced in a study of blood T cell repertoires in COVID-19. Assay: immunoSEQ multiplex PCR; the TCRdb copy retains only in-frame clones and omits some. The table shows 53,000 or so clones, with approximately 80% occurring only once. Sequencing used peripheral blood. The receptors shown here come from a man aged 65 to 85 with active or convalescent COVID-19.

The gene calls are TRBV7-2 and TRBJ1-1; D gene unclear. The CDR3 runs 15 residues. Germline loops: CDR1 SGHTA, CDR2 FQGNSA. V lost 3 bases to trimming and J lost 2 bases, with 13 bases between them. The CDR3 region has the DNA TGTGCCAGCAGCTTCAACAGCTTCATCAACACTGAAGCTTTCTTT. Protein product: CASSFNSFINTEAFF.

The table lists this clone with a count of one. V usage is TRBV4-3 and J usage is TRBJ1-2; D remains unclear. The CDR3 is 14 residues long. CDR1 LGHNA and CDR2 YSLEER come from the germline V gene. V was clipped by 1 base and J by 3 bases, with 9 bases between them. CDR3 residues: CASSQGLRDYGYTF. The CDR3 coding sequence is TGCGCCAGCAGCCAAGGACTCCGCGACTATGGCTACACCTTC.

This clone was counted a few times. The CDR3 sequence: CASSLRGTGRDTQYF. The CDR3 DNA reads as TGTGCCAGCAGCTTAAGGGGGACAGGTCGGGATACGCAGTATTTT. This chain connects TRBV11-2 to TRBJ2-3, with 8 positions matching TRBD1. The CDR3 covers 15 residues. Looked up from germline, CDR1 is SGHAT and CDR2 is FQNNGV. J was trimmed by 6 bases and V by 2 bases; bases with no gene match: 7. The full variable domain, rest sourced from reference TRBV11-2 and TRBJ2-3, is EAGVAQSPRYKIIEKRQSVAFWCNPISGHATLYWYQQILGQGPKLLIQFQNNGVVDDSQLPKDRFSAERLKGVDSTLKIQPAKLEDSAVYLCASSLRGTGRDTQYFGPGTRLTVL.

This clone has a single count. The V gene is TRBV27, the J gene TRBJ2-5; possible D gene TRBD1, 5 bases. CDR3 size: 15 residues. The germline CDR1 and CDR2 sequences are MNHEY and SMNVEV (reference sequence). V lost 5 bases to trimming and J lost 7 bases, with 20 bases between them. As DNA, the CDR3 is TGTGCCAGCAGTATAACCGACAGCCCCTCAATGACCCAGTACTTC. It is translated as CASSITDSPSMTQYF.

The V gene is TRBV7-8, the J gene TRBJ2-7, with a weak D call TRBD1 (6 bases). Germline CDR1 reads SGHVS; CDR2 reads FQNEAQ. The CDR3 length is 13 residues. Trimming removed 1 base from V and 2 bases from J, with 6 bases in between. CDR3 amino acids: CASSLGTAYEQYF. The CDR3 nucleotides are TGTGCCAGCAGCTTAGGGACAGCCTACGAGCAGTACTTC.

This chain uses TRBV7-2 with TRBJ2-1, with TRBD2 as a possible D gene (6 bases). The CDR3 contains 14 residues. The V and J ends lost 7 bases and 4 bases respectively, with 14 bases between them. Germline assignment: CDR1 SGHTA and CDR2 FQGNSA. CDR3 coding DNA: TGTGCCAGCAACCCTGGAGGGAGTTACAATGAGCAGTTCTTC. This codes for CASNPGGSYNEQFF.

The V gene is TRBV10-3, the J gene TRBJ1-6; D perhaps matches TRBD1 (6 bases). Trimming pared 0 bases from V and 9 bases from J, leaving 12 bases between. Germline CDR1 ENHRY, CDR2 SYGVKD. The CDR3 sequence is 15 residues long. CDR3: CAISESAGQFSPLHF. The CDR3 DNA reads as TGTGCCATCAGTGAGTCGGCTGGACAGTTTTCACCCCTCCACTTT.

J is TRBJ2-7 and V is TRBV19; 7 bases align to TRBD1. With V trimmed by 5 bases and J by 2 bases, 6 bases remained unmatched. The CDR3 covers 14 residues. Germline V gives CDR1 LNHDA, CDR2 SQIVND (reference sequence). CDR3 sequence reads: CASSPTGVTYEQYF. The CDR3 region has the DNA TGTGCCAGTAGTCCAACAGGGGTTACCTACGAGCAGTACTTC. The whole variable domain, filled in from reference TRBV19 and TRBJ2-7, reads DGGITQSPKYLFRKEGQNVTLSCEQNLNHDAMYWYRQDPGQGLRLIYYSQIVNDFQKGDIAEGYSVSREKKESFPLTVTSAQKNPTAFYLCASSPTGVTYEQYFGPGTRLTVT.

V and J are TRBV30 and TRBJ1-2; tentatively, D is TRBD1 (5 bases). Per the germline V gene, CDR1 is GTSNPN and CDR2 is SVGIG (reference sequence). The CDR3 sequence is 15 residues long. V was cut by 1 base and J by 4 bases, with 16 bases left in between. This CDR3 is CAWSEGLQGPYGYTF. The CDR3 bases are TGTGCCTGGAGTGAAGGCTTGCAGGGTCCCTATGGCTACACCTTC.

The chain is built from TRBV6-5 and TRBJ1-1, with D uncertain. V was shortened by 7 bases and J by 1 base, with 7 bases between the two germline ends. Germline-derived CDR1 and CDR2 are MNHEY and SVGAGI. This CDR3 has 12 residues. This chain's CDR3 is CASTGTNTEAFF. CDR3 bases: TGTGCCAGCACAGGAACGAACACTGAAGCTTTCTTT.

This chain uses TRBV2 with TRBJ2-1, with D possibly TRBD1 on 6 matching bases. Trimming stripped 6 bases from V and 6 bases from J, with 12 bases between. CDR1 SNHLY and CDR2 FYNNEI come from the germline V gene. The CDR3 extends over 13 amino acids. The CDR3 DNA is TGTGCCAGCAGCAACAGGGCACTCAATGAGCAGTTCTTC. Its protein product is CASSNRALNEQFF.

The V call is TRBV27, the J call TRBJ2-7; 9 bases align to TRBD1. This CDR3 is built from 16 residues. CDR1 is MNHEY and CDR2 is SMNVEV in the germline V gene (reference sequence). With V trimmed by 5 bases and J by 0 bases, 8 bases remained unmatched. Here the CDR3 reads CASSTHRDRDSYEQYF. Written as DNA, the CDR3 is TGTGCCAGCAGTACCCACCGGGACAGGGACTCCTACGAGCAGTACTTC.

The V call is TRBV24-1, the J call TRBJ2-7; 7 bases are shared with TRBD2. This CDR3 has 16 residues. Per germline, CDR1 KGHDR and CDR2 SFDVKD. V was pared by 3 bases and J by 4 bases, with 11 bases of the junction left unmatched. The CDR3 bases are TGTGCCACCAGTGATCGCCCTGGGGGGGGACGATACGAGCAGTACTTC. Its protein is CATSDRPGGGRYEQYF.

The chain is built from TRBV6-2 or TRBV6-3 and TRBJ2-2; 8 nucleotides align to TRBD1. V was pared by 6 bases and J by 7 bases, with 10 bases of the junction left unmatched. The CDR3 has 15 amino acids. Germline V gene data show CDR1 as MNHEY and CDR2 as SVGEGT. The CDR3 loop reads CASSPTGQGIGELFF. In nucleotides, the CDR3 is TGTGCCAGCAGCCCTACCGGACAGGGAATCGGGGAGCTGTTTTTT.

The sample holds one count of this clone. The chain's CDR3 is CASSYSPGDTDTQYF. The CDR3 DNA sequence: TGTGCCAGCAGTTACTCCCCGGGAGACACAGATACGCAGTATTTT. The rearrangement uses TRBV6-5 and TRBJ2-3; possibly TRBD2 for D (6 bases). This CDR3 has 15 residues. The germline V and J ends were trimmed by 0 bases and 2 bases, with 9 bases remaining between them. Germline V CDR1 and CDR2: MNHEY, SVGAGI.

The gene calls are TRBV4-3 and TRBJ1-6; a possible D gene is TRBD1 (5 bases). CDR3 length equals 14 residues. Trimming cost V 4 bases and J 6 bases, with 10 bases left between them. Germline V gene sequence: CDR1 LGHNA, CDR2 YSLEER. DNA for the CDR3: TGCGCCAGCAGCCTTGGACAACCTAATTCACCCCTCCACTTT. Translated: CASSLGQPNSPLHF.

The V gene is TRBV6-5, the J gene TRBJ1-3; 8 nucleotides align to TRBD1. With 6 bases clipped from V and 4 bases from J, the junction kept 5 bases outside the gene matches. CDR3 length equals 14 residues. Germline-derived CDR1 and CDR2 are MNHEY and SVGAGI. The CDR3 nucleotides read TGTGCCAGCAGCAGGGGGCGAGAAGGAAACACCATATATTTT. Its translation: CASSRGREGNTIYF.

This chain uses TRBV6-5 with TRBJ2-3, with D perhaps TRBD2 (6 bases). V was shortened by 6 bases and J by 2 bases, with 12 bases between the two germline ends. Germline V gene lookup returns CDR1 MNHEY and CDR2 SVGAGI. The CDR3 consists of 14 residues. CDR3 protein: CASREGRPTDTQYF. The CDR3, as DNA: TGTGCCAGCAGGGAGGGGAGGCCCACAGATACGCAGTATTTT.

The chain carries TRBV28 and TRBJ1-3; 9 nucleotides align to TRBD1. V was clipped by 4 bases and J by 4 bases; unmatched bases: 8. The CDR3 has 16 amino acids. The germline V gene has CDR1 MDHEN and CDR2 SYDVKM. The CDR3 DNA is TGTGCCAGCAGTTCCCCGGGACAGGGTTCCGGAAACACCATATATTTT. Translating it yields CASSSPGQGSGNTIYF.

The rearrangement uses TRBV10-2 and TRBJ1-2; the match to TRBD1 covers 8 bases. Germline CDR1 WSHSY, CDR2 SAAADI. V shed 3 bases, J shed 7 bases, and the junction held 10 bases outside the gene matches. The CDR3 loop spans 15 amino acids. DNA for the CDR3: TGCGCCAGCAGTGACCTGGACAGGGAAGTAGGTGGCTACACCTTC. Translated, it gives CASSDLDREVGGYTF.

By share, this clone counts as medium-sized. The chain recombines TRBV12-3 or TRBV12-4 with TRBJ2-7; perhaps TRBD2 as D (5 bases). Trimming removed 6 bases from V and 3 bases from J, with 9 bases in between. The CDR3 is 12 residues long. The CDR3 spells CASSREGYEQYF. DNA for the CDR3: TGTGCCAGCAGCCGAGAGGGCTACGAGCAGTACTTC.

This clone was seen once. The genes are TRBV6-5 and TRBJ2-2; D not resolved. CDR1 is MNHEY, CDR2 SVGAGI, per germline. V lost 6 bases to trimming and J lost 2 bases, with 10 bases between them. The CDR3 runs 14 residues. As DNA, the CDR3 is TGTGCCAGCAGGGAGACTCGCAACACCGGGGAGCTGTTTTTT. Translated, it gives CASRETRNTGELFF.

In this sample, this clone turned up a few times. This chain connects TRBV19 to TRBJ1-1, with unresolved D. CDR1 LNHDA and CDR2 SQIVND come from the germline V gene (reference sequence). Trimming left V 6 bases short and J 5 bases short, with 22 bases between. The CDR3 spans 16 residues. The CDR3 DNA reads as TGTGCCAGTAGCCAATTAACAAGTTGGGAGGAAACTGAAGCTTTCTTT. It specifies CASSQLTSWEETEAFF.